This is a list of T cell receptor beta chains from one sample in a study of CD8 T cells in Susac syndrome. MiXCR, applied by TCRdb to the immunoSEQ multiplex PCR reads, yields one record per CDR3 protein. The sample carries about 140,000 distinct CDR3 sequences, around 93% recorded once. Sequencing input: CD4+ T cells from PBMCs. All receptors derive from a human donor with Susac syndrome. The conserved cysteine and the conserved F or W are not part of the CDR3 here. The D gene is left open where the match is weak.

d_gene: .
v_gene: TRBV20-1
CDR3aa: SATPLGRRRGSYNEQF

d_gene: .
v_gene: TRBV7-9
CDR3aa: ASSPMNRDLETNEKLF

d_gene: TRBD1
v_gene: TRBV2
CDR3aa: ASKGPGQGTYEQY

d_gene: TRBD2
v_gene: TRBV30
CDR3aa: AWSSGLAGGTGETQY

d_gene: .
v_gene: TRBV20-1
CDR3aa: SAEPGRLNTEAF

d_gene: .
v_gene: TRBV5-6
CDR3aa: ASRVLPGEAF

d_gene: .
v_gene: TRBV21-1
CDR3aa: ASSKYGTGSYNEQF

d_gene: TRBD2
v_gene: TRBV24-1
CDR3aa: ATSDRLAGYEQF

d_gene: .
v_gene: TRBV15
CDR3aa: ATSRDRGELAKNIQY

d_gene: .
v_gene: TRBV30
CDR3aa: AWSVNGLNTEAF

d_gene: TRBD1
v_gene: TRBV28
CDR3aa: ASTKDRGDTEAF

d_gene: .
v_gene: TRBV29-1
CDR3aa: SVARQNEGGNIQY

d_gene: .
v_gene: TRBV20-1
CDR3aa: SKGRAVQETQY

d_gene: .
v_gene: TRBV30
CDR3aa: AWSVRNLEQF

d_gene: TRBD1
v_gene: TRBV20-1
CDR3aa: SAQRDRAREQY

d_gene: .
v_gene: TRBV28
CDR3aa: ASSPGRGYSPLH

d_gene: .
v_gene: TRBV12-3/TRBV12-4
CDR3aa: ASRLDITEAF

d_gene: .
v_gene: TRBV20-1
CDR3aa: SASLGFDNEQF

d_gene: TRBD1
v_gene: TRBV18
CDR3aa: ASSPRGQGAGNTEAF

d_gene: .
v_gene: TRBV12-3/TRBV12-4
CDR3aa: ASSTTGKGQF

d_gene: .
v_gene: TRBV10-3
CDR3aa: AISWDTNQPQH

d_gene: .
v_gene: TRBV6-2/TRBV6-3
CDR3aa: ASRYGRDTDGYT

d_gene: .
v_gene: TRBV29-1
CDR3aa: SVGNTSPREQY

d_gene: TRBD1
v_gene: TRBV23-1
CDR3aa: ASSQPGQGKCENTEAF

d_gene: .
v_gene: TRBV15
CDR3aa: ATSKPLLGREELF

d_gene: TRBD1
v_gene: TRBV15
CDR3aa: ATSRDPGQVGPREF

d_gene: .
v_gene: TRBV6-5
CDR3aa: ASSYSGRPTDTQY

d_gene: .
v_gene: TRBV5-1
CDR3aa: ASSWGGMNTEAF

d_gene: TRBD1
v_gene: TRBV25-1
CDR3aa: ASSEAPGQGIESGANVLT

d_gene: .
v_gene: TRBV12-3/TRBV12-4
CDR3aa: ASSNTMRGYT

d_gene: TRBD1
v_gene: TRBV12-3/TRBV12-4
CDR3aa: ASSLGTGGDYGYT

d_gene: .
v_gene: TRBV3-1
CDR3aa: ASSTRRTAHSYEQY

d_gene: .
v_gene: TRBV28
CDR3aa: ASGPGGYT

d_gene: .
v_gene: TRBV9
CDR3aa: ASSARLGNTEAF

d_gene: .
v_gene: TRBV18
CDR3aa: ASSPDPNSPLH

d_gene: .
v_gene: TRBV4-1
CDR3aa: ASSQDQANEKLF

d_gene: .
v_gene: TRBV6-6
CDR3aa: ASSLDGVREKLF

d_gene: TRBD1
v_gene: TRBV19
CDR3aa: ASRHPGQGGTGELF

d_gene: TRBD2
v_gene: TRBV7-2
CDR3aa: ASSPGLGGRGGPDTQY

d_gene: .
v_gene: TRBV12-3/TRBV12-4
CDR3aa: ASSRTQASYGYT

d_gene: .
v_gene: TRBV3-1
CDR3aa: ASSHPTGSNYGYT

d_gene: .
v_gene: TRBV5-1
CDR3aa: ASSSEPSGANVLT